What follows is one TCR beta chain and its context. Authors' processing steps: By means of reference gene primer amplification, nucleated cell counts were estimated. Repertoires were generated with immunoSEQ multiplex PCR, while TCRdb's copy carries only in-frame clones and drops some. V and J calls and clone size are copied from that table; D and trimming were computed from the DNA. Among fewer than 70,000 clones listed, almost 85% were seen once. The sample is drawn from a study of blood T cell repertoires in COVID-19. Study details: Acute and convalescent COVID-19 specimens originated in the United States, Italy and Spain.

Germline V gene data show CDR1 as KGHSH and CDR2 as LQKENI. This CDR3 is 13 amino acids long. V was shortened by 4 bases and J by 1 base, with 7 bases between the two germline ends. The material sequenced was peripheral blood. The rearrangement uses TRBV18 and TRBJ2-5; the D gene is possibly TRBD1 (6 bases). The TCR comes from a man aged 45 to 65 with acute or convalescent COVID-19. CDR3 sequence reads: CASSRGLQETQYF. DNA of the CDR3: TGTGCCAGCTCACGGGGGCTCCAAGAGACCCAGTACTTC.